This T cell receptor beta chain was found in a study of chemoradiotherapy in HPV16-positive cancers. As for the study in general: Candidate HPV-specific T-cell clones and common TCR motifs came from functional assays in two HPV16-positive patients.

The study, taken as a whole, reports: Candidate HPV-specific clones and E7-related TCR motifs grew in tumor during treatment. In HPV16-positive patients, HPV-responsive T-cell expansion tracked better recurrence-free survival.

Germline V gene lookup returns CDR1 SGHNT and CDR2 YYREEE (reference sequence). V was clipped by 0 bases and J by 0 bases; unmatched bases: 5. This CDR3 spans 19 amino acids. Sequencing was performed with immunoSEQ multiplex PCR; in TCRdb, only in-frame clones are kept and a portion is missing. Among roughly 28,000 clones listed, 91% were seen once. Details on this clone: Its cognate antigen is unknown.

Over chemoradiotherapy, repertoires were sampled more than once. Sequenced material: blood, taken from a patient who underwent chemoradiotherapy. This clonotype was obtained from a human donor with HPV-associated anogenital cancer. V usage is TRBV5-4 and J usage is TRBJ2-2; 13 bases are a match to TRBD2. CDR3 DNA: TGTGCCAGCAGCTTGGGGGGACTAGCGGGACAGGCGAACACCGGGGAGCTGTTTTTT. The encoded protein is CASSLGGLAGQANTGELFF.